This T cell receptor (beta chain) came from a study of beta chain features in type 1 diabetes. cDNA synthesis used the whole RNA isolate, giving expressed TCRB sequences. The average read count of naive, central memory and regulatory T cell samples was approximately 3.5 million. The repertoire was sequenced with immunoSEQ multiplex PCR; TCRdb's copy has only in-frame clones and lacks some. The sample consists of some 360,000 clones, around 20% of them appearing once. The V and J ends lost 0 bases and 8 bases, in that order; junction bases with no gene match: 5. Germline assignment: CDR1 SGHRS and CDR2 YFSETQ. This CDR3 is 14 amino acids long. Sort purity for all populations was recorded as exceeding 98%.

This chain uses TRBV5-1 with TRBJ2-1, with 7 bases lining up with TRBD1. The clonotype originates from a woman aged 18-30 years in good health. The sequenced sample consisted of naive CD4+ T cells from blood. The CDR3 DNA reads TGCGCCAGCAGCTTGGTACAGGGGTCCGATGAGCAGTTCTTC. Translation gives CASSLVQGSDEQFF.